A single sample is the source of the 27 T cell receptor beta chains below, sequenced in a study of T cell repertoires in cytomegalovirus infection. One entry per CDR3 protein results from TCRdb running MiXCR on the reads. The repertoire holds fewer than 85,000 distinct CDR3 sequences, more than 3% seen once, with roughly 22% in the top ten. The source material was PBMCs. The receptors were sampled from a human donor in good health (CMV status not recorded). Some clones in this sample may be carry-over from other donors' samples.

This clonotype was seen repeatedly, ten times or more. The chain recombines TRBV4-3 with TRBJ2-3; 9 bases match TRBD2. Germline lookup yields CDR1 LGHNA and CDR2 YSLEER. Unmatched junction bases numbered 3, after V lost 4 bases and J lost 4 bases. The CDR3 is 14 residues long. CDR3 loop: CASSPGLASDTQYF. In nucleotides, the CDR3 is TGCGCCAGCAGCCCGGGACTAGCCTCAGATACGCAGTATTTT.

The V call is TRBV7-8, the J call TRBJ2-1; the D gene is possibly TRBD2 (5 bases). The germline V gene has CDR1 SGHVS and CDR2 FQNEAQ. Trimming pared 0 bases from V and 8 bases from J, leaving 23 bases between. The CDR3 is made up of 18 amino acids. The CDR3 reads CASSLARAVRGSRDEQFF. The CDR3 nucleotides are TGTGCCAGCAGCTTAGCGCGGGCTGTCCGGGGATCTAGGGATGAGCAGTTCTTC.

This clonotype was recorded many times. J is TRBJ1-5 and V is TRBV20-1; possibly TRBD1 for D (6 bases). The CDR3 has 12 amino acids. Trimming took 5 bases from V and 4 from J, leaving 9 bases between them. CDR1 and CDR2 (germline): DFQATT, SNEGSKA (reference sequence). Here the CDR3 DNA reads TGCAGTGCTTTACAGGGTAATCAGCCCCAGCATTTT. Translation: CSALQGNQPQHF.

This clonotype was seen ten or more times. The chain is built from TRBV7-2 and TRBJ1-6, with 9 bases matching TRBD1. This CDR3 is 17 amino acids long. Germline CDR1 SGHTA, CDR2 FQGNSA. V was pared by 1 base and J by 8 bases, with 9 bases of the junction left unmatched. The DNA of the CDR3 is TGTGCCAGCAGCTTAGGCCCCTTACAGGGGGCGGATTCACCCCTCCACTTT. Residues: CASSLGPLQGADSPLHF.

Many counts were recorded for this clonotype. The chain links TRBV7-2 to TRBJ2-7; TRBD2 is a possible D gene (6 bases). Germline V gene lookup returns CDR1 SGHTA and CDR2 FQGNSA. CDR3 size: 15 residues. The V end was cut by 3 bases, the J end by 0 bases, with 12 bases between. The chain's CDR3 is CASSLRAGPSYEQYF. In nucleotides, the CDR3 is TGTGCCAGCAGCTTGCGTGCGGGGCCCTCCTACGAGCAGTACTTC. Variable domain in full (rest from reference TRBV7-2 and TRBJ2-7): GAGVSQSPSNKVTEKGKDVELRCDPISGHTALYWYRQSLGQGLEFLIYFQGNSAPDKSGLPSDRFSAERTGGSVSTLTIQRTQQEDSAVYLCASSLRAGPSYEQYFGPGTRLTVT.

This clonotype was counted a few times. The chain employs TRBV12-3 or TRBV12-4 and TRBJ2-2, with TRBD2 as a possible D gene (6 bases). The CDR3 length is 14 residues. Trimming shortened V by 2 bases and J by 8 bases, and 12 bases separated the two germline ends. Written as DNA, the CDR3 is TGTGCCAGCAGTTTAATCGGGACTTCTGGGGAGCTGTTTTTT. Translated: CASSLIGTSGELFF.

The CDR3 is CASSDGGEQFF. CDR3 nucleotide sequence: TGTGCCAGCAGCGACGGGGGAGAGCAGTTCTTC. This chain links TRBV7-6 with TRBJ2-1, with D maybe TRBD2 (6 bases). Between the trimmed V and J ends, which lost 5 bases and 10 bases, there was a span of 9 bases. Germline CDR1 SGHVS, CDR2 FNYEAQ. The CDR3 is 11 amino acids.

This clonotype was observed many times. This chain connects TRBV6-2 or TRBV6-3 to TRBJ1-2; 7 nucleotides line up with TRBD1. This CDR3 is built from 14 residues. The V and J ends lost 2 bases and 5 bases, in that order; junction bases with no gene match: 5. Germline-derived CDR1 and CDR2 are MNHEY and SVGEGT. CDR3 DNA: TGTGCCAGCAGTTACCCTCGACAGGGTTATGGCTACACCTTC. Translation gives CASSYPRQGYGYTF.

In this sample, this clonotype turned up many times. This chain connects TRBV7-3 to TRBJ2-3; tentative D call: TRBD2 (7 bases). V lost 5 bases and J 5 bases, leaving 17 bases between the germline ends. The CDR3 runs to 15 residues. CDR1 is SGHTA, CDR2 FQGTGA, per germline. Here the CDR3 reads CASSTNSGGGDTQYF. In DNA, the CDR3 is TGTGCCAGCAGCACCAATTCGGGGGGCGGAGATACGCAGTATTTT.

This clonotype has ten or more counts. The CDR3 is CSGRGGSPTGYEQFF. CDR3 nucleotide sequence: TGCAGCGGGAGGGGAGGGAGCCCAACGGGGTATGAGCAGTTCTTC. The V call is TRBV29-1, the J call TRBJ2-1; 7 bases line up with TRBD2. The germline V gene encodes CDR1 SQVTM and CDR2 ANQGSEA. V was clipped by 7 bases and J by 8 bases; unmatched bases: 17. The CDR3 contains 15 residues.

This clonotype has a count of ten or more. The V gene is TRBV12-3 or TRBV12-4, the J gene TRBJ2-5; D tentatively reads TRBD1 or TRBD2 (6 bases each). V shed 6 bases and J shed 2 bases, with 16 bases lying between them. The CDR3 is 15 amino acids. CDR3 nucleotide sequence: TGTGCCAGCAGCCAGAGGGGGGTTATTCAAGAGACCCAGTACTTC. This translates into CASSQRGVIQETQYF.

This clonotype has ten or more counts. The V call is TRBV7-8, the J call TRBJ1-5; 11 positions agree with TRBD1. The V segment lost 5 bases and the J segment 2 bases; nucleotides outside the gene matches: 11. The CDR3 is made up of 18 amino acids. Germline V CDR1 and CDR2: SGHVS, FQNEAQ. CDR3 protein: CASSPRTGGGVGNQPQHF. DNA of the CDR3: TGTGCCAGCAGCCCGAGGACAGGGGGCGGAGTGGGCAATCAGCCCCAGCATTTT.

This clonotype has at least ten counts. The chain employs TRBV5-6 and TRBJ2-7; D not resolved. The V end was cut by 4 bases, the J end by 5 bases, with 16 bases between. In germline, CDR1 is SGHDT, CDR2 YYEEEE. This CDR3 region has 14 residues. CDR3 in amino acids: CASSPLQAGHEQYF. Written as DNA, the CDR3 is TGTGCCAGCAGCCCACTGCAGGCCGGCCACGAGCAGTACTTC. Filled out from reference TRBV5-6 and TRBJ2-7, the complete variable domain reads DAGVTQSPTHLIKTRGQQVTLRCSPKSGHDTVSWYQQALGQGPQFIFQYYEEEERQRGNFPDRFSGHQFPNYSSELNVNALLLGDSALYLCASSPLQAGHEQYFGPGTRLTVT.

This clonotype was found many times. The V and J genes are TRBV7-2 and TRBJ2-5; 7 bases map to TRBD2. V trimming: 4 bases; J trimming: 10 bases; junction bases outside the gene matches: 12. The CDR3 runs to 14 residues. Per germline, CDR1 SGHTA and CDR2 FQGNSA. Here the CDR3 DNA reads TGTGCCAGCAGCTCCGCCAGGACTAGTGGATTCCAGTACTTC. It is translated as CASSSARTSGFQYF. Drawing the rest from reference TRBV7-2 and TRBJ2-5, the complete variable domain is GAGVSQSPSNKVTEKGKDVELRCDPISGHTALYWYRQSLGQGLEFLIYFQGNSAPDKSGLPSDRFSAERTGGSVSTLTIQRTQQEDSAVYLCASSSARTSGFQYFGPGTRLLVL.

The table lists this clonotype with many counts. The genes are TRBV7-3 and TRBJ2-3; 10 nucleotides align to TRBD2. Trimming removed 2 bases from V and 1 base from J; junction bases left unmatched: 12. The CDR3 loop spans 19 amino acids. Looked up from germline, CDR1 is SGHTA and CDR2 is FQGTGA. The DNA for the CDR3 is TGTGCCAGCAGCTTAGGGTCGGCTAGCGGGGGAATAGGCACAGATACGCAGTATTTT. This translates into CASSLGSASGGIGTDTQYF.

Many counts were recorded for this clonotype. The rearrangement uses TRBV7-6 and TRBJ2-6, with no clear D. From germline, CDR1 is SGHVS and CDR2 FNYEAQ. This CDR3 is built from 15 residues. Trimming took off 5 bases at V and 0 bases at J, with 8 bases between the two ends. The CDR3 DNA is TGTGCCAGCAGCCCAAGAACCTCTGGGGCCAACGTCCTGACTTTC. Protein product: CASSPRTSGANVLTF.

This clonotype was recorded many times. The DNA of the CDR3 is TGTGCCAGCAACCCCGGGCCGACAGGGGACTATGGCTACACCTTC. Protein sequence: CASNPGPTGDYGYTF. This chain joins TRBV7-9 and TRBJ1-2; 8 bases line up with TRBD1. Looked up from germline, CDR1 is SEHNR and CDR2 is FQNEAQ (reference sequence). J gave up 3 bases and V 7 bases, and 10 bases lay outside the gene matches. This CDR3 is 15 amino acids long.

In its sample, this clonotype was seen many times. CDR3 in DNA: TGTGCCAGCAGCTCGGGTGGGGTCACAGATACGCAGTATTTT. Encoded protein: CASSSGGVTDTQYF. This chain connects TRBV7-9 to TRBJ2-3; no clear D. CDR1 and CDR2 (germline): SEHNR, FQNEAQ (reference sequence). V gave up 4 bases and J gave up 2 bases, with 10 bases separating them. CDR3 size: 14 residues.

Ten or more counts support this clonotype. The chain is built from TRBV7-9 and TRBJ2-7; D may be TRBD1 or TRBD2 (5 bases each). The V gene lost 6 bases and the J gene lost 2 bases, with 17 bases spanning the gap. The CDR3 extends over 15 amino acids. Looked up from germline, CDR1 is SEHNR and CDR2 is FQNEAQ (reference sequence). The CDR3 loop reads CASRPPGPTPYEQYF. The CDR3 region has the DNA TGTGCCAGCAGACCCCCGGGACCGACTCCCTACGAGCAGTACTTC.

This clonotype was counted at least ten times. This sequence joins TRBV7-2 and TRBJ2-4, with D possibly being TRBD2 (6 bases). CDR3 length equals 15 residues. Germline V lookup: CDR1 SGHTA, CDR2 FQGNSA. Trimming cost V 6 bases and J 1 base, with 13 bases left between them. The CDR3 protein is CASSVRGRAKNIQYF. For the CDR3, the DNA is TGTGCCAGCAGTGTACGTGGGAGGGCCAAAAACATTCAGTACTTC.

Points on this clonotype: A read error may account for a junction end that differs from germline. The rearrangement joins TRBV20-1 to TRBJ2-7; possible D gene TRBD1, 6 bases. Per germline, CDR1 DFQATT and CDR2 SNEGSKA (reference sequence). The CDR3 is made up of 14 amino acids. The CDR3 region has the DNA TGCAGTGCAAGTCATCGACAGGTGAGCGACGAGCAGAACTTC. Translating it yields CSASHRQVSDEQNF.

There are many counts of this clonotype. The genes are TRBV7-8 and TRBJ1-3; no definite D call. Germline lookup yields CDR1 SGHVS and CDR2 FQNEAQ. Trimming pared 2 bases from V and 4 bases from J, leaving 9 bases between. The CDR3 has 14 amino acids. CDR3 coding DNA: TGTGCCAGCAGCTTAACGAGCCCGGGAAACACCATATATTTT. Translated: CASSLTSPGNTIYF.

This clonotype was recorded at least ten times. V gene TRBV4-1 combines with J gene TRBJ2-6; D gene unclear. Per germline, CDR1 MGHRA and CDR2 YSYEKL. The CDR3 loop spans 16 amino acids. V dropped 1 base and J dropped 3 bases, with 10 bases sitting between them. The CDR3 loop is CASSQGPFSGANVLTF. CDR3 in DNA: TGCGCCAGCAGCCAAGGTCCCTTCAGTGGGGCCAACGTCCTGACTTTC.

This clonotype was counted at least ten times. The CDR3 protein is CASSLAKGGTEAFF. The CDR3 nucleotides read TGTGCCAGCAGCTTGGCCAAGGGGGGCACTGAAGCTTTCTTT. The chain uses TRBV5-5 and TRBJ1-1, with a tentative D call TRBD1 (6 bases). The CDR3 sequence is 14 residues long. Germline V lookup: CDR1 SGHKS, CDR2 YYEKEE (reference sequence). Trimming cost V 0 bases and J 4 bases, with 10 bases left between them.

This clonotype has at least ten counts. The chain combines TRBV28 with TRBJ2-7, with D uncertain. V was shortened by 7 bases and J by 3 bases, with 13 bases between the two germline ends. The V gene's germline CDR1 is MDHEN and CDR2 SYDVKM. CDR3 length: 13 amino acids. The CDR3 nucleotides are TGTGCCAGCACCCCGTCCCAGAACTACGAGCAGTACTTC. It encodes CASTPSQNYEQYF.

This clonotype was observed at least ten times. The V gene is TRBV7-2, the J gene TRBJ1-1; a weak D match, TRBD1 (5 bases). Looked up from germline, CDR1 is SGHTA and CDR2 is FQGNSA. V lost 4 bases to trimming and J lost 5 bases, with 11 bases between them. There are 13 residues in the CDR3. The CDR3 DNA reads as TGTGCCAGCAGCTCGGGGGGTAGGACTGAAGCTTTCTTT. As protein: CASSSGGRTEAFF.

This clonotype has at least ten counts. The V call is TRBV7-2, the J call TRBJ2-3; D call uncertain. Trimming left V 5 bases short and J 5 bases short, with 14 bases between. This CDR3 has 14 amino acids. The germline V gene has CDR1 SGHTA and CDR2 FQGNSA. Written as DNA, the CDR3 is TGTGCCAGCAGCCCCGAGATCAGATTAGATACGCAGTATTTT. Translated: CASSPEIRLDTQYF.